The sequence of this T cell receptor beta chain was determined in a study of T cell changes during pregnancy in multiple sclerosis. The assay was immunoSEQ multiplex PCR, and TCRdb's table has in-frame clones only and misses some. The profile covers around 70,000 clones, with roughly 92% appearing a single time and 3.7% taken by the ten largest. This CDR3 has 14 residues. Trimming removed 4 bases from V and 3 bases from J; junction bases left unmatched: 4. CDR1 SGHRS and CDR2 YFSETQ come from the germline V gene. This TCR was recovered from a female donor in good health, enrolled as a control in a pregnancy study. The chain carries TRBV5-1 and TRBJ2-7; 10 bases agree with TRBD1. The source material was peripheral blood, sampled after pregnancy. CDR3 DNA sequence: TGCGCCAGCAGCACGGACAGGGGGAACTACGAGCAGTACTTC. Translation: CASSTDRGNYEQYF.